Presented here are 11 T cell receptor beta chains from one specimen sequenced in a study of CD8 T cells in Susac syndrome. cDNA came from around 0.54 to 1 ug RNA primed by random hexamers. Each CDR3 protein is one row after TCRdb ran MiXCR on the immunoSEQ multiplex PCR reads. Among around 300,000 distinct CDR3 sequences listed, about 88% were seen once. Material: CD8+ T cells from PBMCs. The receptors derive from a human donor with multiple sclerosis.

The rearrangement uses TRBV6-1 and TRBJ2-7; TRBD2 might be the D (6 bases). The CDR3 length is 15 residues. The V end was cut by 0 bases, the J end by 6 bases, with 15 bases between. Per the germline V gene, CDR1 is MNHNS and CDR2 is SASEGT. In DNA, the CDR3 is TGTGCCAGCAGTGAAGCGGGACTCGGATTAGCCGAGCAGTACTTC. It specifies CASSEAGLGLAEQYF.

CDR3 in amino acids: CASSLGQGAQEQYF. The DNA of the CDR3 is TGTGCCAGCAGTTTGGGACAGGGGGCTCAGGAGCAGTACTTC. The rearrangement uses TRBV27 and TRBJ2-7; TRBD1 matches at 12 bases. Germline CDR1 is MNHEY and CDR2 is SMNVEV (reference sequence). V shed 3 bases and J 7 bases; nucleotides not matched to a gene: 4. The CDR3 is made up of 14 amino acids.

The V gene is TRBV4-1, the J gene TRBJ1-1; D is possibly TRBD1 (5 bases). Germline CDR1 reads MGHRA; CDR2 reads YSYEKL. V gave up 0 bases and J gave up 1 base, with 21 bases separating them. This CDR3 has 19 amino acids. As DNA, the CDR3 is TGCGCCAGCAGCCAAGAAACAAGTTTGGCCGGGGGAAAGAACACTGAAGCTTTCTTT. It encodes CASSQETSLAGGKNTEAFF.

The V call is TRBV5-1, the J call TRBJ1-1; D not certain. Germline CDR1 and CDR2: SGHRS and YFSETQ. The CDR3 runs to 12 residues. With 3 bases removed from V and 6 bases from J, the gap between germline ends came to 9 bases. CDR3 protein: CASSWNGAEAFF. Here the CDR3 DNA reads TGCGCCAGCAGCTGGAACGGGGCTGAAGCTTTCTTT.

In this sample, this clonotype turned up once. This chain joins TRBV7-2 and TRBJ2-7; D remains ambiguous. Trimming took 0 bases from V and 5 from J, leaving 11 bases between them. The CDR3 runs to 14 residues. Looked up from germline, CDR1 is SGHTA and CDR2 is FQGNSA. The CDR3 spells CASSLAGFMNEQYF. The CDR3 DNA follows: TGTGCCAGCAGCTTAGCGGGATTTATGAACGAGCAGTACTTC.

The rearrangement uses TRBV7-6 and TRBJ2-5, with TRBD1 matching 8 bases. Germline-derived CDR1 and CDR2 are SGHVS and FNYEAQ. V was pared by 2 bases and J by 5 bases, with 4 bases of the junction left unmatched. The CDR3 loop spans 14 amino acids. The CDR3 bases are TGTGCCAGCAGCTTACTCAGGGGGCCGGAGACCCAGTACTTC. Translation: CASSLLRGPETQYF.

The rearrangement links TRBV6-5 to TRBJ1-1; maybe TRBD1 (6 bases). Germline CDR1 is MNHEY and CDR2 is SVGAGI. The CDR3 loop spans 14 amino acids. V was shortened by 2 bases and J by 1 base, with 8 bases between the two germline ends. CDR3 sequence (DNA): TGTGCCAGCAGTTACGACAGGAGGAACACTGAAGCTTTCTTT. Protein product: CASSYDRRNTEAFF.

The V gene is TRBV12-3 or TRBV12-4, the J gene TRBJ1-5; TRBD1 matches at 10 bases. This CDR3 has 14 amino acids. V gave up 6 bases and J gave up 5 bases; unmatched junction bases: 4. The CDR3 protein is CASRTGTGDQPQHF. For the CDR3, the DNA is TGTGCCAGCAGGACGGGGACAGGGGATCAGCCCCAGCATTTT.

The gene calls are TRBV9 and TRBJ2-1; TRBD1 matches at 10 bases. V dropped 4 bases and J dropped 9; count of bases not matched to a gene: 7. The CDR3 is made up of 14 amino acids. From germline, CDR1 is SGDLS and CDR2 YYNGEE. This CDR3 is CASSKGTGEVEQFF. The CDR3 DNA is TGTGCCAGCAGCAAAGGGACAGGGGAGGTTGAGCAGTTCTTC.

The chain couples TRBV6-1 to TRBJ2-3, with TRBD1 matching over 8 bases. CDR3 length equals 16 residues. The junction had 13 bases not matched to a gene; V was cut back by 6 bases and J by 5 bases. The germline V gene encodes CDR1 MNHNS and CDR2 SASEGT. This chain's CDR3 is CASSHQQGVGRDTQYF. The CDR3 nucleotides read TGTGCCAGCAGCCATCAACAGGGGGTGGGTAGAGATACGCAGTATTTT.

This sequence joins TRBV7-8 and TRBJ2-7; 7 bases are shared with TRBD2. Germline V gene lookup returns CDR1 SGHVS and CDR2 FQNEAQ. V was pared by 1 base and J by 2 bases, with 17 bases of the junction left unmatched. CDR3 length equals 19 residues. The CDR3: CASSLVTRVAGLWAYEQYF. Here the CDR3 DNA reads TGTGCCAGCAGCTTAGTTACTCGGGTAGCGGGCCTCTGGGCCTACGAGCAGTACTTC. Together with reference TRBV7-8 and TRBJ2-7, the CDR3 gives the full variable domain: GAGVSQSPRYKVAKRGQDVALRCDPISGHVSLFWYQQALGQGPEFLTYFQNEAQLDKSGLPSDRFFAERPEGSVSTLKIQRTQQEDSAVYLCASSLVTRVAGLWAYEQYFGPGTRLTVT.